This T cell receptor (beta chain) was identified during a study of OX40 agonist ivuxolimab in advanced cancers. Across the whole study: The patients received ivuxolimab by intravenous route every 2 weeks at 0.01 to 10 mg/kg. Dose-escalation subjects each had hepatocellular carcinoma, melanoma, renal cell or head and neck cancer.

After removal of 4 bases from V and 2 bases from J, the junction contained 12 bases not matched to a gene. CDR1 is MNHEY, CDR2 SMNVEV, per germline (reference sequence). The CDR3 consists of 19 residues. This table comes from immunoSEQ multiplex PCR, and its TCRdb copy is limited to in-frame clones, with some not included. In the table there are fewer than 120,000 clones, approximately 89% of which are singletons. Sequenced here: CD4+ or CD8+ T cells sorted from blood, sampled in a trial of the OX40 agonist ivuxolimab. V usage is TRBV27 and J usage is TRBJ1-5; 12 bases map to TRBD1. The TCR was taken from an adult with an advanced solid tumor such as melanoma, head and neck, liver or kidney cancer. CDR3 nucleotide sequence: TGTGCCAGCAGTTCCCTCCCCGGGACAGGGGGCGCGGGCAATCAGCCCCAGCATTTT. Encoded protein: CASSSLPGTGGAGNQPQHF.